This T cell receptor (beta chain) was identified in a study of T-cell memory formation after mild COVID-19. The wider study: Largely donor-specific TCR clusters were found.

Study-level findings and limits: Later expanders leaned toward CD4+, whereas clones contracting from day 15 to 85 were balanced CD4/CD8.

Trimming took 4 bases from V and 1 from J, leaving 10 bases between them. The CDR3 covers 14 residues. The germline gives CDR1 SNHLY, CDR2 FYNNEI. This clonotype came up a few times. Antigen: not known. TCRdb analysed the 5' RACE reads with MiXCR anew, one entry per CDR3 protein. The sample carries approximately 410,000 distinct CDR3 sequences, more than 20% recorded once. The receptor was isolated from an adult woman who had mild COVID-19 (a few samples of this study predate the infection). Cell type and time point are not known. The J gene is TRBJ2-5, the V gene TRBV2; D call uncertain. Sequencing was carried out using PBMCs or a T cell subset sorted from them (not recorded which). The CDR3 DNA reads TGTGCCAGCAGTGTTGTTACCGTCCAAGAGACCCAGTACTTC. Translating it yields CASSVVTVQETQYF.